A selection of T cell receptor beta chains follows, all from one sample in a study of blood T cell repertoires in COVID-19. Clones were sequenced by immunoSEQ multiplex PCR, and TCRdb holds only the in-frame ones, with some missing. The repertoire consists of 60,000 to 70,000 clones, with roughly 85% occurring once and the leading ten covering 1.4%. Sequencing used peripheral blood. The source is a woman aged 60-75 years with acute or convalescent COVID-19. Both conserved end residues are part of each CDR3. Each record gives: J gene, clone size, V gene, D gene, CDR3 protein, CDR3 DNA. D genes are given only for firm matches. Size is stated for part of the rows, as once, few or many counts, or as a class when the clone is expanded.

>TRBJ2-3|-|TRBV19|-
CASTSTYTQYF
TGTGCCAGTACCTCCACTTATACGCAGTATTTT
>TRBJ1-1|-|TRBV6-1|TRBD1
CASSDMYRGGTEAFF
TGTGCCAGCAGTGATATGTACAGGGGAGGTACTGAAGCTTTCTTT
>TRBJ2-2|-|TRBV27|-
CASSLRSLDTGELFF
TGTGCCAGCAGTTTAAGGAGTTTGGACACCGGGGAGCTGTTTTTT
>TRBJ2-7|-|TRBV20-1|TRBD2
CSASQTSGSSYEQYF
TGCAGTGCTAGTCAGACTAGCGGATCGTCCTACGAGCAGTACTTC
>TRBJ2-3|-|TRBV19|TRBD1
CASSTRTGSTDTQYF
TGTGCCAGTAGTACCAGGACAGGAAGCACAGATACGCAGTATTTT
>TRBJ1-2|-|TRBV5-1|-
CASSIETSAYTF
TGCGCCAGCAGCATAGAAACCTCCGCCTACACCTTC
>TRBJ1-3|-|TRBV11-2|-
CASSQRLAGASGNTIYF
TGTGCCAGCAGCCAGAGATTGGCAGGGGCCTCTGGAAACACCATATATTTT
>TRBJ1-5|-|TRBV6-1|TRBD1
CASSDRRGFSNQPQHF
TGTGCCAGCAGTGATCGCAGGGGGTTTAGCAATCAGCCCCAGCATTTT
>TRBJ1-1|once|TRBV5-1|TRBD1
CASSLQQGAGYTEAFF
TGCGCCAGCAGCTTACAACAGGGGGCTGGATATACTGAAGCTTTCTTT
>TRBJ1-4|-|TRBV7-9|TRBD1
CASSKRTGLGAGEKLFF
TGTGCCAGCAGCAAGCGGACAGGGTTAGGGGCGGGTGAAAAACTGTTTTTT
>TRBJ1-2|-|TRBV24-1|-
CATSDPTTGSFYGYTF
TGTGCCACCAGTGACCCGACGACAGGCTCTTTTTATGGCTACACCTTC
>TRBJ2-7|-|TRBV27|TRBD2
CASSLAGLAGYEQYF
TGTGCCAGCAGTTTGGCCGGACTAGCGGGCTACGAGCAGTACTTC
>TRBJ1-1|-|TRBV5-1|TRBD1
CASSPGQGSAFF
TGCGCCAGCAGCCCCGGACAGGGGTCGGCTTTCTTT
>TRBJ1-3|few|TRBV9|-
CASSVDQGRRNTIYF
TGTGCCAGCAGCGTAGACCAGGGTAGGAGAAACACCATATATTTT
>TRBJ1-2|-|TRBV18|-
CASSPGGEYGYTF
TGTGCCAGCTCACCGGGGGGGGAATATGGCTACACCTTC
>TRBJ1-4|few|TRBV28|TRBD1
CASTPGDRGHEKLFF
TGTGCCAGCACCCCGGGGGACAGGGGTCATGAAAAACTGTTTTTT
>TRBJ2-2|-|TRBV11-2|-
CASSLRALANTGELFF
TGTGCCAGCAGCTTACGAGCTCTTGCGAACACCGGGGAGCTGTTTTTT
>TRBJ2-2|-|TRBV21-1|-
CASSKAAASGSPFRSGELFF
TGTGCCAGCAGCAAAGCGGCGGCTAGCGGGAGTCCCTTCAGGTCCGGGGAGCTGTTTTTT
>TRBJ1-2|once|TRBV6-5|TRBD1
CASSFGQGAAYGYTF
TGTGCCAGCAGTTTCGGACAGGGGGCGGCCTATGGCTACACCTTC
>TRBJ1-2|once|TRBV3-1/TRBV3-2|-
CASSLGTTSQYYGYTF
TGTGCCAGCAGCCTGGGGACAACTAGTCAGTACTATGGCTACACCTTC
>TRBJ1-5|-|TRBV7-8|TRBD1
CASSLSGGTGSNQPQHF
TGTGCCAGCAGCTTATCGGGCGGGACAGGTAGCAATCAGCCCCAGCATTTT
>TRBJ1-5|few|TRBV30|-
CAWSSGGGWQPQHF
TGTGCCTGGAGTTCGGGGGGAGGGTGGCAGCCCCAGCATTTT
>TRBJ1-1|-|TRBV5-1|TRBD1
CASSVQTGVGLTEAFF
TGCGCCAGCAGCGTACAGACAGGGGTAGGACTCACTGAAGCTTTCTTT
>TRBJ2-7|-|TRBV6-6|-
CASRPTGTSYEQYF
TGTGCCAGCAGGCCGACAGGTACCTCCTACGAGCAGTACTTC
>TRBJ2-3|-|TRBV28|TRBD2
CASSYGGAGSTQYF
TGTGCCAGCAGTTACGGGGGGGCCGGCAGTACGCAGTATTTT
>TRBJ2-3|-|TRBV27|-
CASSQWSTDTQYF
TGTGCCAGCAGTCAGTGGAGCACAGATACGCAGTATTTT
>TRBJ2-1|-|TRBV5-1|TRBD2
CASSYSGWGYNEQFF
TGCGCCAGCAGTTATAGCGGGTGGGGGTACAATGAGCAGTTCTTC
>TRBJ2-2|-|TRBV5-1|TRBD1
CASSLGRDRGAGELFF
TGCGCCAGCAGCCTTGGAAGGGACAGGGGCGCCGGGGAGCTGTTTTTT
>TRBJ2-3|-|TRBV5-4|-
CASSPGRGSTDTQYF
TGTGCCAGCAGCCCCGGAAGGGGGAGCACAGATACGCAGTATTTT
>TRBJ2-6|-|TRBV19|TRBD1
CASSIADRAGANVLTF
TGTGCCAGTAGTATAGCCGACAGGGCTGGGGCCAACGTCCTGACTTTC
>TRBJ2-1|-|TRBV29-1|TRBD2
CSGLAGISSYNEQFF
TGCAGCGGACTAGCGGGGATTAGCTCCTACAATGAGCAGTTCTTC
>TRBJ1-4|-|TRBV28|TRBD1
CASTKGTGKVYDEKLFF
TGTGCCAGCACTAAAGGGACAGGGAAGGTGTATGATGAAAAACTGTTTTTT
>TRBJ1-5|-|TRBV18|TRBD1
CASSPPGQGAGSNQPQHF
TGTGCCAGCTCACCACCGGGACAGGGGGCCGGTAGCAATCAGCCCCAGCATTTT
>TRBJ1-3|-|TRBV28|TRBD1
CASSRKQGSGNTIYF
TGTGCCAGCAGTAGAAAACAGGGGAGCGGAAACACCATATATTTT
>TRBJ1-1|-|TRBV5-1|-
CASSFTGNTEAFF
TGCGCCAGCAGCTTCACAGGGAACACTGAAGCTTTCTTT
>TRBJ2-3|-|TRBV7-9|TRBD1
CASSLRRTGDTDTQYF
TGTGCCAGCAGCTTGAGGCGGACAGGGGACACAGATACGCAGTATTTT
>TRBJ2-7|-|TRBV6-1|-
CASSDIETQRTYEQYF
TGTGCCAGCAGTGACATAGAGACCCAGAGGACCTACGAGCAGTACTTC
>TRBJ1-1|-|TRBV19|TRBD1
CASSSGQATEAFF
TGTGCCAGTAGTTCAGGACAGGCCACTGAAGCTTTCTTT
>TRBJ1-2|medium-sized|TRBV19|-
CASSQNYGYTF
TGTGCCAGTAGTCAGAACTATGGCTACACCTTC
>TRBJ2-3|-|TRBV13|-
CASTSTSKKRGTQYF
TGTGCCAGCACATCGACTAGTAAGAAAAGAGGTACGCAGTATTTT